One T cell receptor beta chain is described in this entry. The CDR3 is made up of 15 amino acids. The V gene end was trimmed by 4 bases and the J gene end by 2 bases; junction bases not matched to a gene: 6. Germline V gives CDR1 SQVTM, CDR2 ANQGSEA. Generated by immunoSEQ multiplex PCR, the TCRdb table keeps only in-frame clones and is missing some. The sample consists of more than 75,000 clones, roughly 79% of them appearing once. The sample originates from a study of radiotherapy plus CTLA-4 blockade in lung cancer. Sequenced material: peripheral blood, taken from a patient treated with radiotherapy plus ipilimumab. V gene TRBV29-1 combines with J gene TRBJ2-2; 8 positions agree with TRBD2. This TCR came from a human donor with non-small cell lung cancer who had a partial response to radiotherapy plus ipilimumab. Some clones in this sample may be carry-over from other donors' samples. This CDR3 reads CSVGGTSGNTGELFF. DNA of the CDR3: TGCAGCGTTGGAGGAACTAGCGGAAACACCGGGGAGCTGTTTTTT.